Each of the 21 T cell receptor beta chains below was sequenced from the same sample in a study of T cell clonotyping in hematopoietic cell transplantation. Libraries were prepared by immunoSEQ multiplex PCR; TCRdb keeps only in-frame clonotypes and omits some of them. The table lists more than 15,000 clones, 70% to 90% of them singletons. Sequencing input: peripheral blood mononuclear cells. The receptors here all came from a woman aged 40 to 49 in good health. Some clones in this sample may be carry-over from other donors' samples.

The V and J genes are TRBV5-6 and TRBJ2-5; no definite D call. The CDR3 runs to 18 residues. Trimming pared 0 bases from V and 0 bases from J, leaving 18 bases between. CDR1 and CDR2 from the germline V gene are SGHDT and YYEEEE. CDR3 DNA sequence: TGTGCCAGCAGCTTGGACGCCAACAGAGAGGCGTACCAAGAGACCCAGTACTTC. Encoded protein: CASSLDANREAYQETQYF.

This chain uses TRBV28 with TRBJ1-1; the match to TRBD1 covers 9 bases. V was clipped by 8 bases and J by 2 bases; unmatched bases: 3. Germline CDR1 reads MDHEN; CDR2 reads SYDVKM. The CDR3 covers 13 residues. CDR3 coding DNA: TGTGCCAGCGGACAGGGGTTTAACACTGAAGCTTTCTTT. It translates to CASGQGFNTEAFF.

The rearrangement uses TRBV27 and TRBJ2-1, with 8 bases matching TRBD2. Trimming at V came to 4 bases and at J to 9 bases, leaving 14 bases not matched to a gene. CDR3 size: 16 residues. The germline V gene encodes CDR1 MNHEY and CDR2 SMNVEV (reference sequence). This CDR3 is CASSSLSSGFSTEQFF. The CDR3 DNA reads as TGTGCCAGCAGTTCCCTGTCTAGCGGGTTCTCAACTGAGCAGTTCTTC.

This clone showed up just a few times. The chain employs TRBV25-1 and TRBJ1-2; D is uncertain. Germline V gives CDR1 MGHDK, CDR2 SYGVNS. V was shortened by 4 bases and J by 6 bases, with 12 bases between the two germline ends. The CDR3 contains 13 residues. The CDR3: CASSVSRSHGYTF. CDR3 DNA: TGTGCCAGCAGTGTATCCCGGAGCCATGGCTACACCTTC.

In DNA, the CDR3 is TGTGCCAGCAACAACGGGGTGGGCGAGCAGTACTTC. It codes for CASNNGVGEQYF. The chain employs TRBV7-2 and TRBJ2-7; tentatively, D is TRBD2 (5 bases). Germline CDR1 and CDR2: SGHTA and FQGNSA. V was pared by 7 bases and J by 6 bases, with 13 bases between. The CDR3 is made up of 12 amino acids.

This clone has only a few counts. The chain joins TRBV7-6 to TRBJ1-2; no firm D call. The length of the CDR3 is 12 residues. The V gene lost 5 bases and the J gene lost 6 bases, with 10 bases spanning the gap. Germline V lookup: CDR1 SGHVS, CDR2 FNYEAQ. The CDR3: CASSPWTNGYTF. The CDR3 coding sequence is TGTGCCAGCAGCCCATGGACCAATGGCTACACCTTC.

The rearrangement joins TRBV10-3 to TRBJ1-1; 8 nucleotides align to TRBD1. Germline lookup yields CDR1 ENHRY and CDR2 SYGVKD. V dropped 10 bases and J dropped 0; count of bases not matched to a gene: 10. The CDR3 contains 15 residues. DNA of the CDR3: TGTGCCACCCGCGGGACAGGACACATGAACACTGAAGCTTTCTTT. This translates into CATRGTGHMNTEAFF.

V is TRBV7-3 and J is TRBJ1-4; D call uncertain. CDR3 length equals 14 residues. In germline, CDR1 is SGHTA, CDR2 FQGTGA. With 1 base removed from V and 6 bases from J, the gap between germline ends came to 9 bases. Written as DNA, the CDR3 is TGTGCCAGCAGCTTAAATTTTCGGGATGAAAAACTGTTTTTT. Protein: CASSLNFRDEKLFF. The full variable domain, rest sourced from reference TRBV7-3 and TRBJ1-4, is GAGVSQTPSNKVTEKGKYVELRCDPISGHTALYWYRQSLGQGPEFLIYFQGTGAADDSGLPNDRFFAVRPEGSVSTLKIQRTERGDSAVYLCASSLNFRDEKLFFGSGTQLSVL.

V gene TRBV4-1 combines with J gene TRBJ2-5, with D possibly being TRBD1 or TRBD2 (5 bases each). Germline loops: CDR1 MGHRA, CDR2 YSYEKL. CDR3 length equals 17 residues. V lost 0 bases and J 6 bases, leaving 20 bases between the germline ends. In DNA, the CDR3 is TGCGCCAGCAGCCAAGATGGGCCAGGCAGGGACGTACAGACCCAGTACTTC. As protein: CASSQDGPGRDVQTQYF.

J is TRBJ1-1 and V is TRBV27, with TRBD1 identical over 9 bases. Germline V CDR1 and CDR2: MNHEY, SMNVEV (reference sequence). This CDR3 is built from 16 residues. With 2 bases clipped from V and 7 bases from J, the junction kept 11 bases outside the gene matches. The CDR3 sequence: CASSLGTGGASNEAFF. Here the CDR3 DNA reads TGTGCCAGCAGTTTAGGAACAGGGGGCGCCTCCAATGAAGCTTTCTTT.

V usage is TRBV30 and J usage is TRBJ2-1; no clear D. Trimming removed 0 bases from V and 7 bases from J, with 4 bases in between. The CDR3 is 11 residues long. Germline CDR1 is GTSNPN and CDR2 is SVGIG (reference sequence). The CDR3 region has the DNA TGTGCCTGGAGTGTGTCAAATGAGCAGTTCTTC. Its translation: CAWSVSNEQFF. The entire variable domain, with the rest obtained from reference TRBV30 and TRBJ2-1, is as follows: SQTIHQWPATLVQPVGSPLSLECTVEGTSNPNLYWYRQAAGRGLQLLFYSVGIGQISSEVPQNLSASRPQDRQFILSSKKLLLSDSGFYLCAWSVSNEQFFGPGTRLTVL.

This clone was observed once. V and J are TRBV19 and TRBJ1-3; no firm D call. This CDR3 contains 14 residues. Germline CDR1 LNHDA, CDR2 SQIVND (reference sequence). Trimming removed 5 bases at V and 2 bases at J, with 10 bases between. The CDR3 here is CASSRADPGNTIYF. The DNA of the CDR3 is TGTGCCAGTAGTCGGGCAGACCCTGGAAACACCATATATTTT.

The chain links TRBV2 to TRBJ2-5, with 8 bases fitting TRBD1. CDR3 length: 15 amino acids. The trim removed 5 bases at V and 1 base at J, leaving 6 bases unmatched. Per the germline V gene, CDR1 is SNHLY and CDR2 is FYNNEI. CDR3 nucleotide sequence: TGTGCCAGCAGTTTCGGACAGGGCGGCCAAGAGACCCAGTACTTC. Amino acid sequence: CASSFGQGGQETQYF.

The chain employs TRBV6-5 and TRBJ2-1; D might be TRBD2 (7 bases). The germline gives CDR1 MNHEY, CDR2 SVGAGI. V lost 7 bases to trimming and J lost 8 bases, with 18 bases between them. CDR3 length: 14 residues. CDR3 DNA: TGTGCCAGCACGTTCGGGGGCGGGAGCGATGAGCAGTTCTTC. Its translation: CASTFGGGSDEQFF.

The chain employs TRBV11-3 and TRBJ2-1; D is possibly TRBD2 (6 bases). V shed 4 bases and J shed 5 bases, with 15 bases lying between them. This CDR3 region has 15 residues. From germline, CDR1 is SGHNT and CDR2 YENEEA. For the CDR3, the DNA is TGTGCCAGCAGCTCCCGGGGGAGCGTGAACAATGAGCAGTTCTTC. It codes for CASSSRGSVNNEQFF.

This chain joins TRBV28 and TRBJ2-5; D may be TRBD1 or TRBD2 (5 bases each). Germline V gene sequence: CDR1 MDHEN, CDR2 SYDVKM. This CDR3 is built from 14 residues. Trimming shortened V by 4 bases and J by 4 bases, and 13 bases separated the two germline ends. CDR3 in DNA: TGTGCCAGCAGTTCCCCTATCGGGGCAGAGACCCAGTACTTC. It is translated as CASSSPIGAETQYF.

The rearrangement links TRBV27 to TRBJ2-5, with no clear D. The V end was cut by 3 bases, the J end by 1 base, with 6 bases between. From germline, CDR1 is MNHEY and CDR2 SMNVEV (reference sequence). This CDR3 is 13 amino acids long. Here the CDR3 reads CASSLDSQETQYF. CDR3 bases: TGTGCCAGCAGTTTGGATTCCCAAGAGACCCAGTACTTC.

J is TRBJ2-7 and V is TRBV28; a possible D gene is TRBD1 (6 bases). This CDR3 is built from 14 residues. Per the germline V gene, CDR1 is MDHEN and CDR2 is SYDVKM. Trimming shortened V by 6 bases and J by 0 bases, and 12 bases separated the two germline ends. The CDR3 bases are TGTGCCAGCAGGCAGGGGCGACGCTCCTACGAGCAGTACTTC. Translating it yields CASRQGRRSYEQYF.

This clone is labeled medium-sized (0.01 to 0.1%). The CDR3 spells CASSSGQVKETQYF. The CDR3 region has the DNA TGTGCCAGCAGCTCGGGACAGGTGAAAGAGACCCAGTACTTC. The chain combines TRBV11-2 with TRBJ2-5; 8 positions agree with TRBD1. Germline values: CDR1 SGHAT, CDR2 FQNNGV. The trim removed 4 bases at V and 3 bases at J, leaving 4 bases unmatched. The CDR3 length is 14 residues.

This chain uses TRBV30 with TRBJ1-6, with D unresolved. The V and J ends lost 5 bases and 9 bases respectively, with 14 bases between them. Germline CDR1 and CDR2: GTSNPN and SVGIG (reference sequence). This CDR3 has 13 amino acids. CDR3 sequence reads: CAWDMKGGSPLHF. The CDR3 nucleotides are TGTGCCTGGGACATGAAGGGAGGTTCACCCCTCCACTTT.

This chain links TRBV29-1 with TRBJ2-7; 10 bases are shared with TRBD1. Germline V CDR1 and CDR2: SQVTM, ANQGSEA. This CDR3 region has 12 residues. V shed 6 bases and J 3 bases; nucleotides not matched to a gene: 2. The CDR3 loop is CSVRTGGYEQYF. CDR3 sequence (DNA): TGCAGCGTGCGGACAGGGGGCTACGAGCAGTACTTC.